This entry is about one T cell receptor (beta chain). No antigen is known for it. PCR involved 60 Vbeta and 13 Jbeta primers. The repertoire was sequenced with immunoSEQ multiplex PCR; TCRdb's copy has only in-frame clones and lacks some. The data hold approximately 160,000 clones, with around 79% observed a single time. These data originate in a study of cytomegalovirus exposure and HLA in healthy donors. Study conclusions and caveats: The authors later found most CMV-associated TCR beta chains appeared HLA-restricted.

Sequenced input: PBMCs. This receptor was taken from a man aged 25 to 40 in good health and CMV-seropositive.

The CDR3 bases are TGCGCCAGCAGCTTGCAGGGTATTGACACCGGGGAGCTGTTTTTT. This translates into CASSLQGIDTGELFF. The chain uses TRBV5-1 and TRBJ2-2; TRBD1 is a possible D gene (5 bases). V shed 1 base and J shed 3 bases, with 10 bases lying between them. In germline, CDR1 is SGHRS, CDR2 YFSETQ. The CDR3 has 15 amino acids.